This paragraph covers one T cell receptor beta chain sequence. The data derive from a study of blood T cell repertoires in COVID-19. Study-level information: In each case, the material was cDNA or gDNA derived from T cells, B-cell-depleted T cells, or PBMCs.

This table comes from immunoSEQ multiplex PCR, and its TCRdb copy is limited to in-frame clones, with some not included. The top ten clones hold less than 11% of a sample with more than 75,000 clones, roughly 86% of them seen once. The CDR3 covers 18 residues. The V and J ends lost 1 base and 0 bases respectively, with 16 bases between them. Germline lookup yields CDR1 SGHAT and CDR2 FQNNGV. The receptor comes from a man aged 60 to 75 with acute or convalescent COVID-19. The chain recombines TRBV11-2 with TRBJ1-3; D not certain. The specimen sequenced was peripheral blood. The CDR3 sequence: CASSLVALDTRSGNTIYF. The CDR3 DNA is TGTGCCAGCAGCTTAGTTGCCCTCGACACCCGCTCTGGAAACACCATATATTTT.